The entry below gives a single TCR beta chain sequence along with its context. Its antigen remains unidentified. TCRdb's table, derived via immunoSEQ multiplex PCR, lists solely in-frame clones and lacks some. The sample shows nearly 45,000 clones, approximately 70% of them seen only once. The sample is drawn from a study of vaccination effects on CD4 cells after COVID-19. Study-wide results and caveats: Convalescent post-vaccine spike-reactive clones were mostly newly vaccine-induced. The study found marked clonal contraction of infection- and vaccine-induced clones late after vaccination.

The germline V gene encodes CDR1 SGDLS and CDR2 YYNGEE. V lost 0 bases and J lost 6, with 10 bases in between. This CDR3 has 14 amino acids. Sequencing followed a ViraFEST assay step that expanded antigen-specific CD4+ T cells with viral peptide pools. Scientists isolated CD4+ T cells after a roughly 9-day culture period ended. PCR showed that the person got SARS-CoV-2 infection at some point between March and December 2020. With roughly 10 ug/ml peptides and about 9.2 IU/ml IL-2, approximately 2.1 million PBMC per well were cultured. The sequencing used CD4+ T cells from PBMCs cultured with a peptide pool, collected before COVID-19 vaccination. This chain connects TRBV9 to TRBJ2-4, with D maybe TRBD2 (7 bases). The receptor comes from a human donor who had a prior SARS-CoV-2 infection. The CDR3 DNA reads as TGTGCCAGCAGCGTAGAGGGAGGGGGAAACATTCAGTACTTC. It translates to CASSVEGGGNIQYF.